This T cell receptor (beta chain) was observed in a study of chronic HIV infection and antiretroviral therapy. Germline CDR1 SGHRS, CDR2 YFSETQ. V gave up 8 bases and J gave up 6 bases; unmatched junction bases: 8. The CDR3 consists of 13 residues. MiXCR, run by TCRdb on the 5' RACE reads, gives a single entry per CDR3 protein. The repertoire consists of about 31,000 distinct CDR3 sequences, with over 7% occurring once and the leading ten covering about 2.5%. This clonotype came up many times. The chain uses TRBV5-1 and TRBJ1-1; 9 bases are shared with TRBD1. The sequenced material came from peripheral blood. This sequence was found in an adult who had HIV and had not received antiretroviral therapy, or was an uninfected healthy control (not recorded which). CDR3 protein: CASRGQGNPEAFF. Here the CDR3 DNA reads TGCGCCAGTAGGGGACAGGGAAACCCTGAAGCTTTCTTT.